This TCR beta chain is from a study of blood T cell repertoires in COVID-19. Study-level background: Material from acute and convalescent COVID-19 was sourced from the United States, Italy and Spain. From T cells, B-cell-depleted T cells, or PBMCs came the material, which was cDNA or gDNA.

In the authors' methods: Estimation of nucleated cell counts relied on the amplification of reference gene primers. Generated by immunoSEQ multiplex PCR, the TCRdb table keeps only in-frame clones and is missing some. The V and J calls and clone size are taken from that table; D and trimming were inferred from the DNA. This sample has 240,000 or so clones, with roughly 80% found just once. The CDR3 is made up of 15 amino acids. CDR1 is KGHDR and CDR2 is SFDVKD in the germline V gene. V gave up 4 bases and J gave up 9 bases, with 18 bases separating them. Sequencing was carried out using peripheral blood. The chain employs TRBV24-1 and TRBJ2-1, with D tentatively TRBD2 (7 bases). The clonotype originates from an older woman with active or convalescent COVID-19. Written as DNA, the CDR3 is TGTGCCACCAGTGACCCAGGGGATCCGGGAGGTGAGCAGTTCTTC. The encoded protein is CATSDPGDPGGEQFF.